This T cell receptor beta chain stems from a study of T cells in Graves' hyperthyroidism and ophthalmopathy. General study results and limits: In the analysis, a 13 V-J model separated ophthalmopathy from stable hyperthyroidism.

Clinical symptoms, serum thyroxine and TRAb, thyroid ultrasound and orbital computed tomography together formed the diagnostic basis. The CDR3 totals 12 residues. CDR1 is LNHDA and CDR2 is SQIVND in the germline V gene (reference sequence). V lost 7 bases, J lost 2 bases, and 6 bases lay in between. This clonotype was counted a few times. No antigen is known for it. TCR beta CDR3 regions were amplified from RNA. HTBI primers were the set used in a first-round RT-PCR of the TCR CDR3. TCRdb redid the calling of the multiplex PCR reads with MiXCR, one entry per CDR3 protein. The sample has 550,000 to 600,000 distinct CDR3 sequences, approximately 44% seen once.

The rearrangement joins TRBV19 to TRBJ1-5; no clear D gene. The sequence was obtained from an adult woman with Graves' disease, either hyperthyroidism or ophthalmopathy (not recorded which). The sequenced sample was peripheral blood or thyroid tissue (not recorded which). DNA for the CDR3: TGTGCCAGTAATTTCGGCAATCAGCCCCAGCATTTT. Translating gives CASNFGNQPQHF.